The 23 T cell receptor beta chains presented below share a single source sample, sequenced in a study of identical twins. TCRdb reprocessed the 5' RACE reads via MiXCR and lists one record per CDR3 protein. The table has some 660,000 distinct CDR3 sequences, roughly 8% seen once. This sample also belongs to another study, concerning yellow fever vaccine responses in identical twins.

The specimen was PBMCs. All receptors derive from a woman aged 18 to 35 in good health.

Here the CDR3 DNA reads TGTGCCAGCAGTTTTACGGCCCTCAGGGAAGGGGTCACCGGGGAGCTGTTTTTT. This encodes CASSFTALREGVTGELFF. V usage is TRBV27 and J usage is TRBJ2-2, with D tentatively TRBD1 (5 bases). CDR3 size: 18 residues. Germline CDR1 MNHEY, CDR2 SMNVEV (reference sequence). V lost 3 bases to trimming and J lost 4 bases, with 21 bases between them.

The chain carries TRBV29-1 and TRBJ2-1; 10 bases align to TRBD2. The trim removed 7 bases at V and 9 bases at J, leaving 9 bases unmatched. The germline gives CDR1 SQVTM, CDR2 ANQGSEA. The CDR3 length is 13 residues. Written as DNA, the CDR3 is TGCAGCGGGGCAACTAGCGGGATAAGTGAGCAGTTCTTC. It encodes CSGATSGISEQFF.

This clonotype was detected many times. The CDR3 region has the DNA TGTGCCAGCCGGAGGGCAAGCGGGAGGGCCTTGGGGTACAATGAGCAGTTCTTC. This sequence encodes CASRRASGRALGYNEQFF. This chain uses TRBV6-1 with TRBJ2-1, with 10 bases aligning to TRBD2. The CDR3 length is 18 residues. Germline V CDR1 and CDR2: MNHNS, SASEGT. V trimming: 8 bases; J trimming: 4 bases; junction bases outside the gene matches: 17.

The chain combines TRBV10-3 with TRBJ2-3, with D uncertain. Trimming pared 2 bases from V and 0 bases from J, leaving 6 bases between. CDR1 is ENHRY, CDR2 SYGVKD, per germline. The CDR3 is made up of 14 amino acids. CDR3 amino acids: CAISEGLSTDTQYF. The CDR3 coding sequence is TGTGCCATCAGTGAGGGCCTCAGCACAGATACGCAGTATTTT.

V and J are TRBV7-9 and TRBJ2-7, with D maybe TRBD1 (7 bases). CDR3 length: 16 amino acids. V lost 5 bases, J lost 4 bases, and 21 bases lay in between. CDR1 SEHNR and CDR2 FQNEAQ come from the germline V gene (reference sequence). CDR3 sequence (DNA): TGTGCCAGCAGCGCGACCAGGGGGGCCCTACTATACGAGCAGTACTTC. Amino acids: CASSATRGALLYEQYF.

This clonotype was detected many times. The chain joins TRBV11-2 to TRBJ2-2; D might be TRBD2 (5 bases). The germline V and J ends were trimmed by 5 bases and 6 bases, with 10 bases remaining between them. The CDR3 loop spans 13 amino acids. Germline CDR1 and CDR2: SGHAT and FQNNGV. The CDR3 here is CASSLMEAGELFF. The DNA of the CDR3 is TGTGCCAGCAGCCTTATGGAGGCCGGGGAGCTGTTTTTT.

The chain carries TRBV12-3 or TRBV12-4 and TRBJ2-7; 13 bases fit TRBD2. The ends lost 5 bases at V and 4 bases at J; junction bases unmatched: 5. The CDR3 runs 15 residues. CDR3 sequence: CASSMGLAGPYEQYF. The CDR3 DNA is TGTGCCAGCAGTATGGGACTAGCGGGGCCTTACGAGCAGTACTTC.

This clonotype was seen a handful of times. This chain uses TRBV6-1 with TRBJ2-2; TRBD2 agrees at 11 bases. Germline V gene lookup returns CDR1 MNHNS and CDR2 SASEGT. The CDR3 is 16 residues long. V gave up 7 bases and J gave up 1 base; unmatched junction bases: 5. This CDR3 reads CASIPLAGGNTGELFF. In DNA, the CDR3 is TGTGCCAGCATCCCGCTAGCGGGAGGGAACACCGGGGAGCTGTTTTTT.

The table lists this clonotype with many counts. DNA for the CDR3: TGCAGCGTTGTTCAAGCGGGGGAGACCCAGTACTTC. Translation gives CSVVQAGETQYF. The chain has TRBV29-1 and TRBJ2-5; 7 nucleotides align to TRBD2. The trim removed 4 bases at V and 5 bases at J, leaving 4 bases unmatched. The CDR3 is 12 amino acids. Germline values: CDR1 SQVTM, CDR2 ANQGSEA.

The genes are TRBV27 and TRBJ2-7; TRBD2 matches 12 bases. The CDR3 sequence is 18 residues long. Trimming cost V 4 bases and J 0 bases; bases outside gene matches: 10. CDR1 is MNHEY and CDR2 is SMNVEV in the germline V gene (reference sequence). The CDR3 DNA is TGTGCCAGCAGTTCCCTATTAGGACTAGCGGGGAACTCCTACGAGCAGTACTTC. Encoded protein: CASSSLLGLAGNSYEQYF.

This clonotype has a count of ten or more. This rearrangement joins TRBV7-8 to TRBJ1-2, with D maybe TRBD1 (5 bases). Germline assignment: CDR1 SGHVS and CDR2 FQNEAQ. V gave up 1 base and J gave up 6 bases, with 12 bases separating them. The CDR3 has 14 residues. CDR3 protein: CASSLDPLRDGYTF. DNA of the CDR3: TGTGCCAGCAGCTTAGACCCCCTCAGGGATGGCTACACCTTC. The whole variable domain, remainder taken from reference TRBV7-8 and TRBJ1-2, is GAGVSQSPRYKVAKRGQDVALRCDPISGHVSLFWYQQALGQGPEFLTYFQNEAQLDKSGLPSDRFFAERPEGSVSTLKIQRTQQEDSAVYLCASSLDPLRDGYTFGSGTRLTVV.

In this sample, this clonotype turned up a few times. The chain couples TRBV3-1 to TRBJ2-5; D is unclear. Germline-derived CDR1 and CDR2 are LGHDT and YNNKEL (reference sequence). Trimming removed 1 base at V and 1 base at J, with 10 bases between. The CDR3 is made up of 15 amino acids. The CDR3 DNA follows: TGTGCCAGCAGCCAAGTACTCCCAGCCCAAGAGACCCAGTACTTC. Protein sequence: CASSQVLPAQETQYF.

This clonotype has more than one count but fewer than ten. The rearrangement uses TRBV12-3 or TRBV12-4 and TRBJ2-7; 7 bases map to TRBD2. The CDR3 runs 14 residues. V lost 6 bases to trimming and J lost 5 bases; unmatched junction nucleotides: 10. The CDR3, as DNA: TGTGCCAGCAGCCGGCGGGGGAGAGTCCACGAGCAGTACTTC. This encodes CASSRRGRVHEQYF.

V is TRBV5-1 and J is TRBJ2-7; 7 positions match TRBD1. After removal of 0 bases from V and 9 bases from J, the junction contained 9 bases not matched to a gene. The CDR3 consists of 14 residues. The germline V gene has CDR1 SGHRS and CDR2 YFSETQ. The CDR3 DNA follows: TGCGCCAGCAGCTTGGGACAGGGAGAACTAGTGCAGTACTTC. As protein: CASSLGQGELVQYF.

The J gene is TRBJ1-1, the V gene TRBV29-1, with D perhaps matching TRBD1 (6 bases). Germline V gene lookup returns CDR1 SQVTM and CDR2 ANQGSEA. V was shortened by 4 bases and J by 4 bases, with 13 bases between the two germline ends. The CDR3 spans 13 residues. The CDR3: CSVGHPRGTEAFF. The CDR3 DNA follows: TGCAGCGTTGGGCACCCCAGGGGCACTGAAGCTTTCTTT.

This clonotype was recorded a few times. The J gene is TRBJ2-3, the V gene TRBV7-9; TRBD2 aligns across 7 bases. The CDR3 is 15 residues long. CDR1 and CDR2 from the germline V gene are SEHNR and FQNEAQ (reference sequence). The V gene end was trimmed by 4 bases and the J gene end by 2 bases; junction bases not matched to a gene: 6. The CDR3 coding sequence is TGTGCCAGCAGCTCCCCCCTAGCGGCCACAGATACGCAGTATTTT. This gives the protein CASSSPLAATDTQYF.

This clonotype was seen more than once but under ten times. The chain employs TRBV3-1 and TRBJ2-4; TRBD2 aligns across 8 bases. Germline assignment: CDR1 LGHDT and CDR2 YNNKEL (reference sequence). CDR3 length: 19 amino acids. J gave up 0 bases and V 4 bases, and 14 bases lay outside the gene matches. CDR3 protein: CASSPVSSGAGIAKNIQYF. CDR3 DNA: TGTGCCAGCAGCCCAGTGAGTAGCGGGGCCGGTATAGCCAAAAACATTCAGTACTTC.

This clonotype was counted a few times. This chain uses TRBV6-1 with TRBJ1-3; the D gene is possibly TRBD1 (5 bases). This CDR3 contains 14 residues. V was clipped by 6 bases and J by 2 bases, with 11 bases between them. Looked up from germline, CDR1 is MNHNS and CDR2 is SASEGT. The CDR3 loop is CASRSDRTGNTIYF. CDR3 DNA: TGTGCCAGCAGATCTGACAGAACTGGAAACACCATATATTTT.

This clonotype was observed a handful of times. The chain carries TRBV7-6 and TRBJ2-7; D gene ambiguous. Trimming left V 1 base short and J 5 bases short, with 9 bases between. The CDR3 is 13 amino acids. The germline CDR1 and CDR2 sequences are SGHVS and FNYEAQ. The CDR3 protein is CASSLGVWNEQYF. The CDR3 DNA is TGTGCCAGCAGCTTAGGGGTCTGGAACGAGCAGTACTTC.

V gene TRBV6-5 combines with J gene TRBJ2-6; TRBD2 matches at 8 bases. This CDR3 spans 17 amino acids. CDR1 and CDR2 (germline): MNHEY, SVGAGI. V shed 0 bases, J shed 2 bases, and the junction held 3 bases outside the gene matches. This chain's CDR3 is CASSYSMREAGANVLTF. DNA of the CDR3: TGTGCCAGCAGTTACTCGATGCGGGAGGCTGGGGCCAACGTCCTGACTTTC.

This chain connects TRBV12-3 or TRBV12-4 to TRBJ2-5; D not certain. Trimming stripped 3 bases from V and 5 bases from J, with 16 bases between. The CDR3 contains 15 residues. The chain's CDR3 is CASSFIRTPRETQYF. For the CDR3, the DNA is TGTGCCAGCAGTTTCATAAGGACCCCCAGGGAGACCCAGTACTTC.

This clonotype was detected a few times. J is TRBJ2-2 and V is TRBV11-3; no reliable D call. Trimming cost V 3 bases and J 6 bases, with 8 bases left between them. This CDR3 spans 13 amino acids. CDR1 and CDR2 (germline): SGHNT, YENEEA. CDR3 sequence: CASSFKVAGELFF. The CDR3 DNA follows: TGTGCCAGCAGCTTTAAGGTTGCCGGGGAGCTGTTTTTT.

This clonotype was found a few times. The rearrangement links TRBV21-1 to TRBJ2-1; TRBD2 is the table's D call and was not checked against the DNA. TRBV21-1 is deemed a pseudogene. The CDR3 has 18 amino acids. CDR3 amino acids: CASSKEKLSGSGSCEQFF. The CDR3, as DNA: TGTGCCAGCAGCAAAGAGAAGTTAAGCGGGAGTGGGTCGTGTGAGCAGTTCTTC.